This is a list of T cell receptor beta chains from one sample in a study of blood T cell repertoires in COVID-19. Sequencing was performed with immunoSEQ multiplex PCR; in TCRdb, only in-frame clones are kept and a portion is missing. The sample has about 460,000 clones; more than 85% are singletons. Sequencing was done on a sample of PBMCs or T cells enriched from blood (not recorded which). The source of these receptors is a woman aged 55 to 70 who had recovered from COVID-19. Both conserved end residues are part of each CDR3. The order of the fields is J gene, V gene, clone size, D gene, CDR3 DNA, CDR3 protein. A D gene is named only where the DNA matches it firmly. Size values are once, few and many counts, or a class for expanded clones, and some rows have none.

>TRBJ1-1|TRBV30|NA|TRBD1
TGTGCCTGGAGTGTGATCGGACAGGGGAGCACTGAAGCTTTCTTT
CAWSVIGQGSTEAFF
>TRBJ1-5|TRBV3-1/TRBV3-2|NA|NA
TGTGCCAGCAGCCAAGGACACAACGGCAATCAGCCCCAGCATTTT
CASSQGHNGNQPQHF
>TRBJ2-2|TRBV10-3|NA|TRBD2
TGTGCCACCCTAAACCCCGGGGGGGAGAAAGGGGAGCTGTTTTTT
CATLNPGGEKGELFF
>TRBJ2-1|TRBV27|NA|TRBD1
TGTGCCAGCAGGGCTCAGGGGGCGGGGAGTGAGCAGTTCTTC
CASRAQGAGSEQFF
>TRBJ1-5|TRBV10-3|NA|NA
TGTGCCATCAGGTCCGACACACAACAGCCCCAGCATTTT
CAIRSDTQQPQHF
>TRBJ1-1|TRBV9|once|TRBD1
TGTGCCAGCAGCGCTTCCGGGACAGGGGTCACTGAAGCTTTCTTT
CASSASGTGVTEAFF
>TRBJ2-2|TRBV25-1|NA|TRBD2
TGTGCCAGTACTCTAGCGGGGGGCCCCGGGGAGCTGTTTTTT
CASTLAGGPGELFF
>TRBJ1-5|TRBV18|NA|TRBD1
TGTGCCAGCTCACCACCGGGGACAGGGAATCAGCCCCAGCATTTT
CASSPPGTGNQPQHF
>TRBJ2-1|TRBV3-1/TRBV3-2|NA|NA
TGTGCCAGCAGCCCCGGTCCAGGGTACAATGAGCAGTTCTTC
CASSPGPGYNEQFF
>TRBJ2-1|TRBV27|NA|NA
TGTGCCAGCAGTTTACCAGGGGATGAGCAGTTCTTC
CASSLPGDEQFF
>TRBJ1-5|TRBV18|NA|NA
TGTGCCAGCTCACTGCAGGGTAGGGATCAGCCCCAGCATTTT
CASSLQGRDQPQHF